In this sample, the clone carrying this TCR beta chain turned up once. This entry is derived from a study of CD8+CD57+ T cells in acquired aplastic anemia. Profiling of TCR beta VDJ combinations and CDR3 sequences used genomic DNA as template. TCRdb re-derived calls from the reads in MiXCR, one entry per CDR3 protein. The sample records roughly 300,000 distinct CDR3 sequences, 56% being singletons. This TCR derives from a human donor with severe aplastic anemia or a healthy control (not recorded which). Specimen: sorted CD4+, CD8+, or CD8+CD57+ T cells (not recorded which) from PBMCs.

The CDR3 bases are TGTGCCAGCAGCTTGGTGGGGGGCAGGTCTGGAAACACCATATATTTT. It is translated as CASSLVGGRSGNTIYF. The rearrangement uses TRBV5-6 and TRBJ1-3; a weak D match, TRBD1 (6 bases). V was pared by 0 bases and J by 1 base, with 11 bases between. This CDR3 contains 16 residues. Germline values: CDR1 SGHDT, CDR2 YYEEEE.